The 10 T cell receptor beta chains in this list originate from one sample, sequenced in a study of T cells after somatic rescue of genetic block. The protocol was immunoSEQ multiplex PCR, while the TCRdb copy is restricted to in-frame clones and leaves out a portion. The table shows 15,000 or so clones, with approximately 76% occurring only once. Material for sequencing was peripheral blood mononuclear cells (PBMCs). The receptors stem from a boy aged 5-17 years.

This clone is a singleton in its sample. The CDR3 loop reads CAWSEGSYEQYF. The CDR3 DNA is TGTGCCTGGAGTGAGGGGTCCTACGAGCAGTACTTC. The chain has TRBV30 and TRBJ2-7; D might be TRBD1 (5 bases). V gave up 1 base and J gave up 1 base, with 5 bases separating them. The germline CDR1 and CDR2 sequences are GTSNPN and SVGIG (reference sequence). CDR3 size: 12 residues.

Only a few counts were recorded for this clone. This sequence joins TRBV5-4 and TRBJ2-1, with TRBD2 identical over 9 bases. This CDR3 contains 15 residues. Germline CDR1 is SGHNT and CDR2 is YYREEE (reference sequence). Trimming took 4 bases from V and 4 from J; bases not matched to a gene: 6. In DNA form, the CDR3 reads TGTGCCAGCAGCCCTGGACTAGCGAATTACAATGAGCAGTTCTTC. This encodes CASSPGLANYNEQFF. The whole variable domain, filled in from reference TRBV5-4 and TRBJ2-1, reads ETGVTQSPTHLIKTRGQQVTLRCSSQSGHNTVSWYQQALGQGPQFIFQYYREEENGRGNFPPRFSGLQFPNYSSELNVNALELDDSALYLCASSPGLANYNEQFFGPGTRLTVL.

This clone was seen a few times. V gene TRBV11-2 combines with J gene TRBJ2-2, with D perhaps matching TRBD1 (6 bases). V lost 0 bases, J lost 3 bases, and 14 bases lay in between. This CDR3 is 17 amino acids long. The germline gives CDR1 SGHAT, CDR2 FQNNGV. CDR3 loop: CASSLDLGTFHTGELFF. The DNA for the CDR3 is TGTGCCAGCAGCTTAGATCTCGGGACATTTCACACCGGGGAGCTGTTTTTT.

The chain employs TRBV11-1 and TRBJ1-1, with 7 bases that match TRBD1. With V trimmed by 4 bases and J by 0 bases, 11 bases remained unmatched. CDR1 and CDR2 from the germline V gene are SGHAT and FQDESV (reference sequence). This CDR3 region has 17 residues. DNA for the CDR3: TGTGCCAGCAGCTCAAACCGACAGGGATCTATGAACACTGAAGCTTTCTTT. Translated: CASSSNRQGSMNTEAFF. The whole variable domain, remainder taken from reference TRBV11-1 and TRBJ1-1, is EAEVAQSPRYKITEKSQAVAFWCDPISGHATLYWYRQILGQGPELLVQFQDESVVDDSQLPKDRFSAERLKGVDSTLKIQPAELGDSAMYLCASSSNRQGSMNTEAFFGQGTRLTVV.

This clone was picked up one time. V gene TRBV9 combines with J gene TRBJ2-5, with 7 bases fitting TRBD1. CDR3 size: 15 residues. V was clipped by 3 bases and J by 1 base; unmatched bases: 6. Germline CDR1 SGDLS, CDR2 YYNGEE. The CDR3 protein is CASSEEPGGQETQYF. The CDR3 bases are TGTGCCAGCAGCGAGGAGCCAGGGGGCCAAGAGACCCAGTACTTC.

This clone was detected only a few times. The chain recombines TRBV10-3 with TRBJ1-1; TRBD1 matches 7 bases. CDR1 ENHRY and CDR2 SYGVKD come from the germline V gene. The CDR3 loop spans 15 amino acids. V was clipped by 2 bases and J by 1 base; unmatched bases: 4. CDR3 DNA: TGTGCCATCAGTGAGCCAGGGGGGGGGAACACTGAAGCTTTCTTT. Translated, it gives CAISEPGGGNTEAFF.

V and J are TRBV18 and TRBJ1-4; TRBD1 aligns across 7 bases. CDR1 and CDR2 from the germline V gene are KGHSH and LQKENI. CDR3 size: 14 residues. V dropped 3 bases and J dropped 7; count of bases not matched to a gene: 5. The CDR3 DNA reads TGTGCCAGCTCACCCCAGGGGGGGAGTGAAAAACTGTTTTTT. Protein sequence: CASSPQGGSEKLFF.

The chain couples TRBV2 to TRBJ2-5, with D perhaps matching TRBD1 (5 bases). The J call could be wrong; TRBJ2-7 is a better fit for the DNA end. The CDR3 contains 14 residues. The V gene's germline CDR1 is SNHLY and CDR2 FYNNEI. This chain's CDR3 is CASSAWRTKYEQYF. The DNA for the CDR3 is TGTGCCAGCAGCGCTTGGCGGACAAAGTACGAGCAGTACTTC.

The chain has TRBV7-9 and TRBJ1-3; no clear D. There are 15 residues in the CDR3. Germline V lookup: CDR1 SEHNR, CDR2 FQNEAQ (reference sequence). With 1 base removed from V and 0 bases from J, the gap between germline ends came to 7 bases. CDR3 in amino acids: CASSLGQISGNTIYF. DNA of the CDR3: TGTGCCAGCAGCTTAGGTCAAATCTCTGGAAACACCATATATTTT. Looking up the rest from reference TRBV7-9 and TRBJ1-3 gives the full variable domain: DTGVSQNPRHKITKRGQNVTFRCDPISEHNRLYWYRQTLGQGPEFLTYFQNEAQLEKSRLLSDRFSAERPKGSFSTLEIQRTEQGDSAMYLCASSLGQISGNTIYFGEGSWLTVV.

The chain uses TRBV7-3 and TRBJ2-1; D ambiguous. This CDR3 region has 12 residues. Germline CDR1 is SGHTA and CDR2 is FQGTGA. V shed 1 base and J shed 8 bases, with 6 bases lying between them. Here the CDR3 reads CASSLNPDEQFF. The CDR3 DNA follows: TGTGCCAGCAGCTTAAATCCCGATGAGCAGTTCTTC.